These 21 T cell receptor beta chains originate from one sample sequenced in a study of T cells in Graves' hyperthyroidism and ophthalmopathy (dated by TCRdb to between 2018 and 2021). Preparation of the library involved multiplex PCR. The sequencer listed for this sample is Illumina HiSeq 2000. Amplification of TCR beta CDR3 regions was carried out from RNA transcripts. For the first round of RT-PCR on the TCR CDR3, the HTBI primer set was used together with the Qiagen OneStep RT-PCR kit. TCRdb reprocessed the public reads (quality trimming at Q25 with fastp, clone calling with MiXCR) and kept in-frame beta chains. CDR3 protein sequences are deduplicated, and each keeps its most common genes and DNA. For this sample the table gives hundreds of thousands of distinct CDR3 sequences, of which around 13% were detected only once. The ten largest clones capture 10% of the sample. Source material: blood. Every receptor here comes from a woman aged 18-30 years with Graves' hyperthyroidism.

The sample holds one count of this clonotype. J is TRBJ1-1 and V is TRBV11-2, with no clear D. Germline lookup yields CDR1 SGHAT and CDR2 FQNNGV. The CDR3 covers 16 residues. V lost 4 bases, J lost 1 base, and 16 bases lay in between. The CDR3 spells CASSSPGRRSNTEAFF. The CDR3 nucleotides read TGTGCCAGCAGCTCGCCGGGTCGGCGGTCGAACACTGAAGCTTTCTTT. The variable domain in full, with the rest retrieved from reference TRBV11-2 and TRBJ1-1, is EAGVAQSPRYKIIEKRQSVAFWCNPISGHATLYWYQQILGQGPKLLIQFQNNGVVDDSQLPKDRFSAERLKGVDSTLKIQPAKLEDSAVYLCASSSPGRRSNTEAFFGQGTRLTVV.

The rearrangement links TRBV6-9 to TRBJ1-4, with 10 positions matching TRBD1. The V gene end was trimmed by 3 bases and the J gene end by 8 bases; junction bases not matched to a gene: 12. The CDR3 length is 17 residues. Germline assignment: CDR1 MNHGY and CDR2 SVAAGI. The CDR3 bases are TGTGCCAGCAGTTACGGGAAAAGTGGGACAGGGGCCGAAAAACTGTTTTTT. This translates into CASSYGKSGTGAEKLFF.

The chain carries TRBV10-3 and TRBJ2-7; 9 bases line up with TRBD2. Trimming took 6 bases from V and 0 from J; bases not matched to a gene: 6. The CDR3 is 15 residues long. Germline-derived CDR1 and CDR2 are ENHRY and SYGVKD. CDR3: CAIRDSGGSSYEQYF. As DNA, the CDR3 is TGTGCCATCAGAGATAGCGGGGGCAGCTCCTACGAGCAGTACTTC.

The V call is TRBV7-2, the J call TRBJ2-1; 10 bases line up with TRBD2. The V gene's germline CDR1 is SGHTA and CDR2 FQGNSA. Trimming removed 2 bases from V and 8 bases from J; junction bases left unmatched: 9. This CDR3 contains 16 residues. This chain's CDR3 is CASSLRGLAAWDEQFF. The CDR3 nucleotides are TGTGCCAGCAGCTTACGAGGACTAGCGGCGTGGGATGAGCAGTTCTTC.

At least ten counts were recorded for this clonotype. In DNA form, the CDR3 reads TGTGCCAGCCTCCGGGCCTTGGACCGGTCTGGAAACACCATATATTTT. Translation: CASLRALDRSGNTIYF. The chain links TRBV2 to TRBJ1-3; D is uncertain. Germline CDR1 and CDR2: SNHLY and FYNNEI. The CDR3 loop spans 16 amino acids. Trimming stripped 8 bases from V and 1 base from J, with 18 bases between.

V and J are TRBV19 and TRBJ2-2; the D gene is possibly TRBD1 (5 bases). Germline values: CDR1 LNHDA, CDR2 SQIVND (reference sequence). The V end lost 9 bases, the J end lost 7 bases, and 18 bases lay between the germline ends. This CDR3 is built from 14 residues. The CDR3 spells CASMTEINVGELFF. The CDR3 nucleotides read TGTGCCAGCATGACAGAAATCAATGTCGGGGAGCTGTTTTTT. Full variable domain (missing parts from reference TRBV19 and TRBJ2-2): DGGITQSPKYLFRKEGQNVTLSCEQNLNHDAMYWYRQDPGQGLRLIYYSQIVNDFQKGDIAEGYSVSREKKESFPLTVTSAQKNPTAFYLCASMTEINVGELFFGEGSRLTVL.

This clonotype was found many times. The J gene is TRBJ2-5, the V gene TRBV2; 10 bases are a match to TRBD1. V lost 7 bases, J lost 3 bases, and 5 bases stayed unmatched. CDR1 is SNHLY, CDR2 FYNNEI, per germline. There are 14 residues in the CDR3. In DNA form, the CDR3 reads TGTGCCAGCAATACGGGACAGGGGAAAGAGACCCAGTACTTC. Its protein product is CASNTGQGKETQYF.

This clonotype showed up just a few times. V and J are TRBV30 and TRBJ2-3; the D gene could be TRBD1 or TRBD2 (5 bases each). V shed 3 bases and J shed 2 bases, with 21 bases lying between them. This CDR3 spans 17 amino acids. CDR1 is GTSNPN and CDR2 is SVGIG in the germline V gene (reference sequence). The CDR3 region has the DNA TGTGCCTGGAGAGACGGGACGCTCGGCCCCTACACAGATACGCAGTATTTT. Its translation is CAWRDGTLGPYTDTQYF. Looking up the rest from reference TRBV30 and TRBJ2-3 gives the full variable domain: SQTIHQWPATLVQPVGSPLSLECTVEGTSNPNLYWYRQAAGRGLQLLFYSVGIGQISSEVPQNLSASRPQDRQFILSSKKLLLSDSGFYLCAWRDGTLGPYTDTQYFGPGTRLTVL.

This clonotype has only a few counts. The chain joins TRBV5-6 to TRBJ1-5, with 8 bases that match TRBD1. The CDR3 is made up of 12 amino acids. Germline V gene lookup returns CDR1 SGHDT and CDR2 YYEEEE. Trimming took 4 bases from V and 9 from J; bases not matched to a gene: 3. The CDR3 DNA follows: TGTGCCAGCAGCCTCAGGGGGCGGCCCCAGCATTTT. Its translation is CASSLRGRPQHF.

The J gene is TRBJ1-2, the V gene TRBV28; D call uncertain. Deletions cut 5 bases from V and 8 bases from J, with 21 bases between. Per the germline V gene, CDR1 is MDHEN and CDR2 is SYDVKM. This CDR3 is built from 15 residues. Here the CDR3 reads CASSLSAALANGYTF. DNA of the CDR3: TGTGCCAGCAGTCTTTCGGCTGCACTGGCGAACGGCTACACCTTC.

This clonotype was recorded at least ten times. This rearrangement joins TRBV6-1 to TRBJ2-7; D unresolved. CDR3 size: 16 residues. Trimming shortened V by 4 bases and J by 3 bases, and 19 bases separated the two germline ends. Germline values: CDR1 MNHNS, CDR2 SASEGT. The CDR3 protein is CASSVSGFPNYYEQYF. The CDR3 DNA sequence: TGTGCCAGCAGTGTTTCTGGTTTCCCTAACTACTACGAGCAGTACTTC.

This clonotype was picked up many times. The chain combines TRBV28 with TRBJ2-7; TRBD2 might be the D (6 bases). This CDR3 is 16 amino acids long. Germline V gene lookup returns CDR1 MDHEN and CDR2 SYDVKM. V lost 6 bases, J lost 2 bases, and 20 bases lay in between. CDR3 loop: CASRSQTSLRAYEQYF. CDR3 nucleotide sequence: TGTGCCAGCAGATCCCAAACTAGCCTCAGGGCCTACGAGCAGTACTTC.

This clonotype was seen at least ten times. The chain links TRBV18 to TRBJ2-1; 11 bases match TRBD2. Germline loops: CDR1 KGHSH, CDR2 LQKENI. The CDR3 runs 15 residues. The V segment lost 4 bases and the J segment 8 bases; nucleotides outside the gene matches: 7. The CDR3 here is CASSLLAGGMDEQFF. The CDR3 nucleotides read TGTGCCAGCTCACTCCTAGCGGGAGGTATGGATGAGCAGTTCTTC.

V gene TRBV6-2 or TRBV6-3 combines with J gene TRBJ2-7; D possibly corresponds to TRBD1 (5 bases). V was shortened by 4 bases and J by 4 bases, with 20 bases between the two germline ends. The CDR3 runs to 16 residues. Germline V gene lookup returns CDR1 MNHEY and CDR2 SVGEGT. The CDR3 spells CASSWGHRRLFYEQYF. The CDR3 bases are TGTGCCAGCAGTTGGGGCCACAGGCGCCTCTTTTACGAGCAGTACTTC.

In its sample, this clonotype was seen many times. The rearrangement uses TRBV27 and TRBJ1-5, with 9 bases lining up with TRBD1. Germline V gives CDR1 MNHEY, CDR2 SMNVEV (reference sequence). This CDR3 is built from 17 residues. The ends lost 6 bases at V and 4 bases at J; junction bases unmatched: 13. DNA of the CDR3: TGTGCCAGCAGCAACATACAGGGGGCAATAGCAAATCAGCCCCAGCATTTT. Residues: CASSNIQGAIANQPQHF.

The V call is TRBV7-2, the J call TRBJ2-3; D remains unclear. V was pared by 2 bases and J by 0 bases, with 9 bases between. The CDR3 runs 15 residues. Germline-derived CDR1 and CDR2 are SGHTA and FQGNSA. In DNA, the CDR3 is TGTGCCAGCAGCTTAAGGCCTTCTAGCACAGATACGCAGTATTTT. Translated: CASSLRPSSTDTQYF.

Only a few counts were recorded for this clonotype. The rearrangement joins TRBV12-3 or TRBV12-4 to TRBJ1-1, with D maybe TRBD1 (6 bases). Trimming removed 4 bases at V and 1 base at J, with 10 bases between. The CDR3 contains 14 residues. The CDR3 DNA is TGTGCCAGCAGTTCGTCGGACAGGAACACTGAAGCTTTCTTT. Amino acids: CASSSSDRNTEAFF.

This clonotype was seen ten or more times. The CDR3 bases are TGTGCCAGCAGTGAAGTGACAGGGAACACCGGGGAGCTGTTTTTT. Its translation: CASSEVTGNTGELFF. This rearrangement joins TRBV6-1 to TRBJ2-2, with D possibly TRBD1 on 6 matching bases. Trimming removed 1 base from V and 1 base from J, with 7 bases in between. The CDR3 has 15 residues. CDR1 MNHNS and CDR2 SASEGT come from the germline V gene.

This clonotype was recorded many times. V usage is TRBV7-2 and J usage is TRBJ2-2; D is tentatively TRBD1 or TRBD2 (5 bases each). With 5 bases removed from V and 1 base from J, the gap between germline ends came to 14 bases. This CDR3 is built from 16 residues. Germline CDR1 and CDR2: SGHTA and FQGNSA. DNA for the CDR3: TGTGCCAGCAGCGATATGGGGACGTTGAACACCGGGGAGCTGTTTTTT. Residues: CASSDMGTLNTGELFF.

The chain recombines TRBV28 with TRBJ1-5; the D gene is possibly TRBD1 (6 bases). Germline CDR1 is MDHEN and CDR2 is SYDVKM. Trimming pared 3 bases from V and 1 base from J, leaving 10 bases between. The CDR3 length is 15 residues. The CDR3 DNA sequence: TGTGCCAGCAGTTTCTGGACAGAAAGCAATCAGCCCCAGCATTTT. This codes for CASSFWTESNQPQHF.

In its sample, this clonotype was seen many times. The CDR3 reads CSVVGLAVTDTQYF. CDR3 coding DNA: TGCAGCGTCGTCGGACTAGCGGTCACAGATACGCAGTATTTT. V usage is TRBV29-1 and J usage is TRBJ2-3; 10 nucleotides match TRBD2. Trimming at V came to 6 bases and at J to 2 bases, leaving 5 bases not matched to a gene. This CDR3 is built from 14 residues. Looked up from germline, CDR1 is SQVTM and CDR2 is ANQGSEA.